The clone carrying this TCR beta chain was seen ten or more times. The data were taken from a study of CD8 T cells in ankylosing spondylitis. With V trimmed by 5 bases and J by 2 bases, 4 bases remained unmatched. The CDR3 is made up of 15 amino acids. The germline V gene encodes CDR1 MNHEY and CDR2 SMNVEV (reference sequence). Each CDR3 protein is one row after TCRdb ran MiXCR on the 5' RACE reads. Here the sample spans about 160,000 distinct CDR3 sequences, 9.8% being singletons. Specimen: blood, either unsorted or a sorted T cell fraction (not recorded which). The TCR comes from a female donor with ankylosing spondylitis or in good health (not recorded which). V usage is TRBV27 and J usage is TRBJ2-7; 12 nucleotides agree with TRBD1. In nucleotides, the CDR3 is TGTGCCAGCAGTCTCGGGACAGGGGGCACCTACGAGCAGTACTTC. Translating gives CASSLGTGGTYEQYF.